One sample yielded the 16 T cell receptor beta chains listed below, sequenced in a study of T-cell reconstitution after alpha-beta-depleted transplantation in children (dated by TCRdb to the mid-2010s). To prepare the library, PCR was applied. Sequencing took place on an Illumina HiSeq 2500. Molecular barcoding was employed in the preparation of TCR libraries, with unique molecular identifiers being used to normalize TCRbeta repertoire quantification. Starting from the raw public reads, TCRdb applied fastp trimming at Q25, assembled clones with MiXCR and retained in-frame beta chains. Identical CDR3 proteins give one entry, which carries the most common genes and DNA. Here the sample has about a million distinct CDR3 sequences; roughly 31% occur a single time. Roughly 28% of the sample comes from the top ten. The sample's treatment or condition, from its label and the paper: allogeneic hematopoietic cell transplantation with graft depleted of TCRalphabeta T cells and CD19 B cells.

The source was PBMCs, mostly from graft donor cells, collected 360 days after TCRalphabeta/CD19-depleted stem cell transplant. The receptors stem from a boy younger than two who had a stem cell transplant for SCID, so the T cells may come from the graft donor.

The sample holds a few counts of this clonotype. The chain carries TRBV10-3 and TRBJ2-5; D uncertain. V was shortened by 0 bases and J by 1 base, with 6 bases between the two germline ends. Germline V gene lookup returns CDR1 ENHRY and CDR2 SYGVKD. There are 14 residues in the CDR3. CDR3: CAISESLPQETQYF. CDR3 coding DNA: TGTGCCATCAGTGAGTCTCTCCCCCAAGAGACCCAGTACTTC.

This clonotype was observed a few times. This chain joins TRBV12-3 or TRBV12-4 and TRBJ2-3; tentative D call: TRBD1 (6 bases). V was clipped by 5 bases and J by 0 bases, with 15 bases between them. The CDR3 length is 16 residues. The CDR3 DNA is TGTGCCAGCAGTCTCCCAGGACAGCCAAGCACAGATACGCAGTATTTT. Translating gives CASSLPGQPSTDTQYF.

This clonotype was counted a few times. The J gene is TRBJ2-3, the V gene TRBV4-1; D is perhaps TRBD1 (6 bases). Trimming cost V 4 bases and J 6 bases, with 11 bases left between them. CDR1 is MGHRA, CDR2 YSYEKL, per germline. The CDR3 has 13 residues. The CDR3 DNA reads as TGCGCCAGCAGCCGTTCAGGGGAGGATACGCAGTATTTT. Protein sequence: CASSRSGEDTQYF.

A few counts support this clonotype. In nucleotides, the CDR3 is TGTGCCAGCAGTTACTTGAGCGCAGGGGGCTATGGCTACACCTTC. Translated: CASSYLSAGGYGYTF. This chain links TRBV6-2 or TRBV6-3 with TRBJ1-2; 7 bases line up with TRBD1. This CDR3 is built from 15 residues. V lost 1 base and J lost 4; bases outside the gene matches: 6. Germline CDR1 MNHEY, CDR2 SVGEGT.

This clonotype was observed a handful of times. The chain uses TRBV20-1 and TRBJ2-5; D is tentatively TRBD1 or TRBD2 (5 bases each). CDR3 size: 15 residues. V dropped 0 bases and J dropped 3 bases, with 14 bases sitting between them. Germline-derived CDR1 and CDR2 are DFQATT and SNEGSKA (reference sequence). DNA of the CDR3: TGCAGTGCTAGAGACCGGAGGCTAGGGGAAGAGACCCAGTACTTC. As protein: CSARDRRLGEETQYF.

This clonotype was seen once. The rearrangement joins TRBV4-2 to TRBJ2-5; no reliable D call. The CDR3 consists of 16 residues. The V gene lost 0 bases and the J gene lost 7 bases, with 18 bases spanning the gap. The germline gives CDR1 LGHNA, CDR2 YNFKEQ. The CDR3 spells CASSQEGLGHSGTQYF. The CDR3 nucleotides are TGTGCCAGCAGCCAAGAGGGGTTAGGCCATTCAGGGACCCAGTACTTC.

V gene TRBV14 combines with J gene TRBJ2-3; the D gene is possibly TRBD2 (6 bases). CDR1 is SGHDN, CDR2 FVKESK, per germline. V gave up 4 bases and J gave up 0 bases, with 14 bases separating them. The CDR3 covers 16 residues. In DNA form, the CDR3 reads TGTGCCAGCAGCCCTACTTTAGCGGCTAGCACAGATACGCAGTATTTT. This translates into CASSPTLAASTDTQYF.

The chain is built from TRBV7-9 and TRBJ2-1; D tentatively fits TRBD1 or TRBD2 (5 bases each). V shed 1 base and J shed 16 bases, with 20 bases lying between them. CDR3 length: 14 residues. Germline-derived CDR1 and CDR2 are SEHNR and FQNEAQ (reference sequence). The chain's CDR3 is CASSLGRDEGWAFF. The CDR3 coding sequence is TGTGCCAGCAGCTTAGGACGGGACGAGGGTTGGGCTTTCTTC.

The V call is TRBV28, the J call TRBJ2-7; D is unclear. The CDR3 is made up of 13 amino acids. Deletions cut 7 bases from V and 5 bases from J, with 15 bases between. CDR1 is MDHEN and CDR2 is SYDVKM in the germline V gene. Here the CDR3 reads CASTAGVDHEQYF. Written as DNA, the CDR3 is TGTGCCAGCACGGCTGGGGTCGACCACGAGCAGTACTTC.

The chain couples TRBV7-2 to TRBJ2-2, with no clear D. Germline assignment: CDR1 SGHTA and CDR2 FQGNSA. CDR3 size: 14 residues. V was pared by 5 bases and J by 6 bases, with 13 bases between. CDR3 loop: CASSPRASSGELFF. For the CDR3, the DNA is TGTGCCAGCAGCCCCCGAGCCTCATCCGGGGAGCTGTTTTTT.

The chain links TRBV18 to TRBJ1-4; D is unresolved. With 1 base removed from V and 5 bases from J, the gap between germline ends came to 11 bases. The CDR3 runs 15 residues. Germline CDR1 reads KGHSH; CDR2 reads LQKENI. The CDR3 DNA reads as TGTGCCAGCTCACCACGGAACGATTTGAATGAAAAACTGTTTTTT. Amino acid sequence: CASSPRNDLNEKLFF.

This chain connects TRBV7-2 to TRBJ2-7; D may match TRBD1 or TRBD2 (6 bases each). The V and J ends lost 1 base and 7 bases respectively, with 17 bases between them. CDR3 length: 15 residues. Germline V gene sequence: CDR1 SGHTA, CDR2 FQGNSA. The CDR3 is CASSLVPARGAEQYF. In nucleotides, the CDR3 is TGTGCCAGCAGCTTAGTCCCAGCGAGGGGGGCGGAGCAGTACTTC.

This chain uses TRBV4-2 with TRBJ2-3; 10 nucleotides match TRBD2. The ends lost 0 bases at V and 2 bases at J; junction bases unmatched: 20. CDR1 is LGHNA and CDR2 is YNFKEQ in the germline V gene. The CDR3 has 22 residues. CDR3 coding DNA: TGTGCCAGCAGCCAAGATAAGTTATCTAGCGGGGGAGCCGAGCCTTTCACAGATACGCAGTATTTT. It translates to CASSQDKLSSGGAEPFTDTQYF.

V gene TRBV7-9 combines with J gene TRBJ1-5; 9 nucleotides line up with TRBD1. V shed 5 bases and J 1 base; nucleotides not matched to a gene: 3. The CDR3 covers 15 residues. The germline CDR1 and CDR2 sequences are SEHNR and FQNEAQ (reference sequence). CDR3 DNA: TGTGCCAGCAGCCGGACAGGGGAAAGCAATCAGCCCCAGCATTTT. Its translation: CASSRTGESNQPQHF. Full variable domain (rest looked up from reference TRBV7-9 and TRBJ1-5): DTGVSQNPRHKITKRGQNVTFRCDPISEHNRLYWYRQTLGQGPEFLTYFQNEAQLEKSRLLSDRFSAERPKGSFSTLEIQRTEQGDSAMYLCASSRTGESNQPQHFGDGTRLSIL.

This chain uses TRBV5-1 with TRBJ2-3; weak D call: TRBD2 (5 bases). V lost 8 bases and J lost 3, with 16 bases in between. The germline V gene has CDR1 SGHRS and CDR2 YFSETQ. The CDR3 length is 14 residues. The CDR3 sequence is CARRRGPRTDTQYF. The DNA of the CDR3 is TGCGCCAGGCGTCGCGGGCCCAGGACAGATACGCAGTATTTT.

The chain has TRBV4-2 and TRBJ2-7, with 9 bases aligning to TRBD1. The junction had 20 bases not matched to a gene; V was cut back by 6 bases and J by 5 bases. The CDR3 sequence is 18 residues long. Germline CDR1 LGHNA, CDR2 YNFKEQ. CDR3 region: CASRPRVGQGPKTNEQYF. The CDR3 nucleotides are TGTGCCAGCAGGCCAAGGGTTGGACAGGGGCCAAAGACTAACGAGCAGTACTTC.